The 11 T cell receptor beta chains below were found in one sample sequenced in a study of Ad26.COV2.S vaccination and SARS-CoV-2 variants. The assay was immunoSEQ multiplex PCR, and TCRdb's table has in-frame clones only and misses some. The sample records 240,000 or so clones, around nine tenths being singletons. Sample treatment: approximately 18 received Ad26.COV2.S at low or high dose, single or two shots; 5 received placebo; per-sample allocation not given. Sampling took place 63 days after the first vaccine or placebo injection. This specimen was peripheral blood, taken in a trial of Ad26.COV2.S vaccine versus placebo. These receptors were collected from a person between 18 and 60 years old who received the Ad26.COV2.S COVID-19 vaccine or a placebo.

The CDR3 protein is CASSPAQTGGNSPLHF. CDR3 sequence (DNA): TGTGCCAGCTCACCGGCGCAGACAGGGGGTAATTCACCCCTCCACTTT. The J gene is TRBJ1-6, the V gene TRBV18, with 9 bases fitting TRBD1. The junction had 6 bases not matched to a gene; V was cut back by 3 bases and J by 6 bases. Germline assignment: CDR1 KGHSH and CDR2 LQKENI. This CDR3 region has 16 residues.

V is TRBV28 and J is TRBJ1-2, with 8 bases identical to TRBD1. V lost 4 bases and J lost 0; bases outside the gene matches: 19. CDR1 and CDR2 (germline): MDHEN, SYDVKM. The CDR3 is 20 residues long. The CDR3 loop is CASSSPLPSTGALANYGYTF. CDR3 nucleotides: TGTGCCAGCAGTTCTCCTTTACCGTCGACAGGGGCCTTAGCTAACTATGGCTACACCTTC.

This clone was observed once. V usage is TRBV6-1 and J usage is TRBJ2-5; TRBD2 aligns across 7 bases. Trimming took 1 base from V and 8 from J; bases not matched to a gene: 7. Germline V gene sequence: CDR1 MNHNS, CDR2 SASEGT. The CDR3 loop spans 14 amino acids. CDR3 DNA sequence: TGTGCCAGCAGTGAAGGACTAGCCCGGAAAACCCAGTACTTC. Its translation: CASSEGLARKTQYF.

This clone was recorded once. The chain recombines TRBV11-2 with TRBJ2-7, with 9 bases aligning to TRBD2. The CDR3 sequence is 16 residues long. The junction had 10 bases not matched to a gene; V was cut back by 5 bases and J by 2 bases. Germline V gene data show CDR1 as SGHAT and CDR2 as FQNNGV. CDR3 residues: CASSPPPGLAAYEQYF. The CDR3 DNA is TGTGCCAGCAGCCCCCCCCCGGGACTAGCCGCCTACGAGCAGTACTTC. Complete variable domain (other parts from reference TRBV11-2 and TRBJ2-7): EAGVAQSPRYKIIEKRQSVAFWCNPISGHATLYWYQQILGQGPKLLIQFQNNGVVDDSQLPKDRFSAERLKGVDSTLKIQPAKLEDSAVYLCASSPPPGLAAYEQYFGPGTRLTVT.

This chain connects TRBV28 to TRBJ1-4; 8 bases match TRBD1. The CDR3 has 15 residues. With V trimmed by 7 bases and J by 6 bases, 10 bases remained unmatched. Germline lookup yields CDR1 MDHEN and CDR2 SYDVKM. The DNA of the CDR3 is TGTGCCAGCACCCGAACGGGACAGGCGGATGAAAAACTGTTTTTT. Translation gives CASTRTGQADEKLFF.

In this sample, this clone turned up once. The chain combines TRBV5-6 with TRBJ2-3; 11 nucleotides agree with TRBD2. Germline CDR1 is SGHDT and CDR2 is YYEEEE. CDR3 length: 16 residues. The ends lost 0 bases at V and 6 bases at J; junction bases unmatched: 6. CDR3 protein: CASSLASGGYGDTQYF. The CDR3 DNA is TGTGCCAGCAGCTTGGCTAGCGGGGGGTATGGGGATACGCAGTATTTT. The whole variable domain, filled in from reference TRBV5-6 and TRBJ2-3, reads DAGVTQSPTHLIKTRGQQVTLRCSPKSGHDTVSWYQQALGQGPQFIFQYYEEEERQRGNFPDRFSGHQFPNYSSELNVNALLLGDSALYLCASSLASGGYGDTQYFGPGTRLTVL.

This clone showed up just a few times. The genes are TRBV28 and TRBJ2-7; 8 positions match TRBD1. Per the germline V gene, CDR1 is MDHEN and CDR2 is SYDVKM. Trimming removed 6 bases from V and 2 bases from J; junction bases left unmatched: 6. This CDR3 comprises 14 residues. The CDR3 coding sequence is TGTGCCAGCAGGGTCGGGGACAGGCCCTACGAGCAGTACTTC. This encodes CASRVGDRPYEQYF.

The V gene is TRBV30, the J gene TRBJ2-7; D perhaps matches TRBD1 (6 bases). Trimming removed 2 bases from V and 7 bases from J, with 18 bases in between. The CDR3 is made up of 14 amino acids. CDR1 and CDR2 from the germline V gene are GTSNPN and SVGIG (reference sequence). CDR3 residues: CAWSSAGVPLEQYF. CDR3 sequence (DNA): TGTGCCTGGAGTTCAGCAGGGGTCCCCCTTGAGCAGTACTTC.

J is TRBJ1-1 and V is TRBV9; TRBD1 matches at 11 bases. V lost 7 bases, J lost 2 bases, and 1 base stayed unmatched. CDR3 length: 13 residues. Germline CDR1 and CDR2: SGDLS and YYNGEE. The CDR3 is CASGTGGNTEAFF. CDR3 DNA sequence: TGTGCCAGCGGGACAGGGGGTAACACTGAAGCTTTCTTT.

This rearrangement joins TRBV7-2 to TRBJ2-3; possible D gene TRBD1, 5 bases. The germline V and J ends were trimmed by 3 bases and 0 bases, with 16 bases remaining between them. Per the germline V gene, CDR1 is SGHTA and CDR2 is FQGNSA. The CDR3 is 17 amino acids. The CDR3 region has the DNA TGTGCCAGCAGCTTTACAGGATGGGATACTAGCACAGATACGCAGTATTTT. Translated, it gives CASSFTGWDTSTDTQYF.

This chain uses TRBV7-9 with TRBJ2-6; TRBD1 aligns across 8 bases. CDR1 SEHNR and CDR2 FQNEAQ come from the germline V gene (reference sequence). The length of the CDR3 is 19 residues. V gave up 7 bases and J gave up 0 bases; unmatched junction bases: 14. The chain's CDR3 is CASTPPVGQGSSGANVLTF. In DNA, the CDR3 is TGTGCCAGCACTCCCCCCGTCGGACAGGGTTCCTCTGGGGCCAACGTCCTGACTTTC.